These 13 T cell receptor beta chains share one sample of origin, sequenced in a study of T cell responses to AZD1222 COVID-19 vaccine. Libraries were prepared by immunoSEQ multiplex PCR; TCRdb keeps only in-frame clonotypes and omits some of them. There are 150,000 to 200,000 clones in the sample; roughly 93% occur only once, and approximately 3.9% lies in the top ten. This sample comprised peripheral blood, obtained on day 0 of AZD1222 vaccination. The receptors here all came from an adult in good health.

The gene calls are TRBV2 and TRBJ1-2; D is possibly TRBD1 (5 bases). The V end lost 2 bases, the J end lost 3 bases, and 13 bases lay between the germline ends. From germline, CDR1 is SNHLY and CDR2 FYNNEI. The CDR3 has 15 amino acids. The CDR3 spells CASSEMSGMDYGYTF. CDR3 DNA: TGTGCCAGCAGTGAAATGTCAGGGATGGACTATGGCTACACCTTC.

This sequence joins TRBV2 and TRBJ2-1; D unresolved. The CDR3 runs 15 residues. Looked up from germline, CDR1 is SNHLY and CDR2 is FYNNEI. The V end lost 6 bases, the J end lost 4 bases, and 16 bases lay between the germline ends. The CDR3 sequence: CASRPPTYAYNEQFF. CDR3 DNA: TGTGCCAGCAGGCCCCCGACCTACGCTTACAATGAGCAGTTCTTC.

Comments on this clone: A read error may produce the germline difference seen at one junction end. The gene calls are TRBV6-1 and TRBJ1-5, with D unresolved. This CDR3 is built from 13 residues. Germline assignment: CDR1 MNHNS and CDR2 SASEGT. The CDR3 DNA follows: TGTGCCAGCAGGGAAGATAGCAATCAGCCCCAGCATTTT. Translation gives CASREDSNQPQHF.

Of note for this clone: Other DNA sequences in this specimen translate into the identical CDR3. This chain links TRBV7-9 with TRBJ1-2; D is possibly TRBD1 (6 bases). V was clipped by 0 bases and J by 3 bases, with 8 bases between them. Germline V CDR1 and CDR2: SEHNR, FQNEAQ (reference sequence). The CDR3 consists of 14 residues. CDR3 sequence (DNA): TGTGCCAGCAGCTTAGCAGGGGGAGACTATGGCTACACCTTC. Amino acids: CASSLAGGDYGYTF.

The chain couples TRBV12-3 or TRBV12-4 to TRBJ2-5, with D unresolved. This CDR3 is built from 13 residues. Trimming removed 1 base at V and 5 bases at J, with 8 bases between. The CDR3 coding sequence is TGTGCCAGCAGTTTAGAGTCGGTTGAGACCCAGTACTTC. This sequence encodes CASSLESVETQYF.

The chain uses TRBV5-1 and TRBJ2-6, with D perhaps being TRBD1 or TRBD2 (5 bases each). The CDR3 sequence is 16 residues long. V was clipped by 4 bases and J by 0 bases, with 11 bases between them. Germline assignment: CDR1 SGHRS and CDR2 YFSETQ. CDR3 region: CASSKGTASGANVLTF. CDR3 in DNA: TGCGCCAGCAGCAAAGGGACGGCCTCTGGGGCCAACGTCCTGACTTTC.

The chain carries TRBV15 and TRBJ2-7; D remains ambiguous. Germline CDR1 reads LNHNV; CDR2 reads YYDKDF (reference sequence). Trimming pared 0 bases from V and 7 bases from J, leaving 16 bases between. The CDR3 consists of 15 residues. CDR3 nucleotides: TGTGCCACCAGCAGAGAAATGGGCACCTCGTTGGAGCAGTACTTC. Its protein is CATSREMGTSLEQYF.

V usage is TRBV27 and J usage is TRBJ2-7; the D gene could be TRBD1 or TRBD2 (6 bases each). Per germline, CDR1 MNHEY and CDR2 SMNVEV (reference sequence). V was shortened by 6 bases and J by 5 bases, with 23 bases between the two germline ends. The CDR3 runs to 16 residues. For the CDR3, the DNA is TGTGCCAGCAGACTCCTCGGGGGCCAGAGGGGGAACGAGCAGTACTTC. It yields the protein CASRLLGGQRGNEQYF.

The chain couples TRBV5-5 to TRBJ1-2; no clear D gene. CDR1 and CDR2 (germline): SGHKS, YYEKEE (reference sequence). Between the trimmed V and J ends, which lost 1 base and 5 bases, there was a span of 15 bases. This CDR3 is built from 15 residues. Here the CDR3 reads CASSLRQVWEYGYTF. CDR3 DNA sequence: TGTGCCAGCAGCTTGAGGCAGGTCTGGGAGTATGGCTACACCTTC.

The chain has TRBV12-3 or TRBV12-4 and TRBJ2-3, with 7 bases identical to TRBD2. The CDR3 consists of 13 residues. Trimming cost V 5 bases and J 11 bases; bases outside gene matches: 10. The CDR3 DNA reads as TGTGCCAGCAGTAGGACTAGTCCCCCGCAGCAGTATTTT. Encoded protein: CASSRTSPPQQYF.

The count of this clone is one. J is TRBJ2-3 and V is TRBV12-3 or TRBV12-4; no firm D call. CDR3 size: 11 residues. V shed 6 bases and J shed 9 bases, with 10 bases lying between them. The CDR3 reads CASSPFSTQYF. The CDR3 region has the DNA TGTGCCAGCAGCCCTTTCTCCACGCAGTATTTT.

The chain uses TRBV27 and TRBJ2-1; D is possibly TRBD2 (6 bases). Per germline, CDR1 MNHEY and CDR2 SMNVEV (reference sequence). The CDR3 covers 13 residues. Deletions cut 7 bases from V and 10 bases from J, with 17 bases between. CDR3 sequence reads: CASTPVAGQEQFF. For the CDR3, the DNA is TGTGCCAGCACCCCCGTGGCGGGGCAAGAGCAGTTCTTC.

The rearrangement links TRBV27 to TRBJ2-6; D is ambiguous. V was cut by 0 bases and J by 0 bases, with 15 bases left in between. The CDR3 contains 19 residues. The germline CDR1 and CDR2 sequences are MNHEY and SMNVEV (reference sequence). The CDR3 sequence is CASSLSGGGLPSGANVLTF. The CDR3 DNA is TGTGCCAGCAGTTTATCAGGTGGTGGTCTCCCCTCTGGGGCCAACGTCCTGACTTTC.